This TCR beta chain emerged from a study of T-cell memory formation after mild COVID-19 (dated by TCRdb to the early 2020s). Background for the entire study: Most TCR sequence clusters were specific to one of the two donors. The cohort comprised two young, previously healthy adult volunteers, one female and one male. In a couple of donors, T-cell clones that expanded and contracted after mild COVID-19 were tracked by sequencing TCRalpha and TCRbeta repertoires over time. What the study reported, not specific to this receptor: Some responding clones were detected in pre-infection memory, suggesting pre-existing cross-reactive memory T cells joined the SARS-CoV-2 response. The second-wave clones that peaked on day 37 were not confirmed to be SARS-CoV-2 specific. Only two mild cases were covered in the study, and larger cohorts including severe cases with pre-infection samples were considered necessary. Clones contracting from day 15 to 85 had balanced CD4/CD8 phenotypes, while a second wave expanding from day 15 to 37 was biased towards CD4+. Contracting CD4+ clones were found mainly in CM and EM memory subsets, while CD8+ clones were enriched in EMRA.

CDR1 and CDR2 were assigned from the germline V gene as SGHDT and YYEEEE. From cysteine to phenylalanine, the CDR3 is 14 amino acids long. CDR3 DNA only is kept here, 42 bases in frame from base 1. V is cut back by 1 base and J by 8 bases, with 4 bases in the junction unmatched. This clonotype has a handful of counts. There is no known antigen for this receptor. There are no base qualities to consult, and no much larger clone falls within one base. PBMCs were isolated by Ficoll-Paque density gradient centrifugation. The instrument given in TCRdb is Illumina NovaSeq 6000. TCRalpha and TCRbeta cDNA libraries were constructed by 5'RACE with constant-segment primers, with sample barcodes and unique molecular identifiers being introduced. RNA was extracted from every sample with Trizol reagent. Libraries were amplified in two PCR steps, with a second sample barcode and Illumina TruSeq adapters added in the second step. The libraries were sequenced on an Illumina NovaSeq using 2 x 150 bp paired-end reads. On the study's bioinformatics: The reads were demultiplexed and collapsed into UMI-guided consensus sequences using migec v1.2.7. Using mixcr v2.1.11, UMI consensuses were aligned to TRA and TRB V and J templates and then assembled into clonotypes. Clonotypes were classified as expanded or contracted when called significant by both edgeR and NoisET, with noise models trained on biological replicates. For edgeR calls, a false discovery rate-adjusted p below 0.01 and a log2 fold-change threshold of 1 were applied. PCA with hierarchical clustering of max-normalized trajectories of the 1000 most abundant clonotypes was used as exploratory dynamics analysis. Separately sequenced CD4+ and CD8+ repertoires were used to assign a CD4 or CD8 phenotype to each responding clone. TCRdb trimmed the raw reads at Q25, called clones with MiXCR and kept productive beta chains. Each CDR3 protein appears once, grouped with its most common genes and DNA. TCRdb, not the authors, supplied the V and J calls. In all, the sample holds hundreds of thousands of distinct CDR3 sequences, and around 17% of those were seen once. The ten top clones hold about 22% of the sample.

The chain is assembled from TRBV5-6 and TRBJ2-1; TRBD2 aligns with 9 central bases. This receptor was obtained from a man in his late teens or twenties who had mild COVID-19 (a few samples of this study predate the infection). The sample titles of this study are shuffled in the database, so cell type and time point are left out; the donor was told from shared clones. The sequenced sample was PBMCs or a T cell subset sorted from them (not recorded which). The bases read TGTGCCAGCAGCTTGCTGCGGGGGGGCTATGAGCAGTTCTTC. This is translated as CASSLLRGGYEQFF. The variable domain in full, with residues beyond the CDR3 obtained from the reference TRBV5-6 and TRBJ2-1 genes, is DAGVTQSPTHLIKTRGQQVTLRCSPKSGHDTVSWYQQALGQGPQFIFQYYEEEERQRGNFPDRFSGHQFPNYSSELNVNALLLGDSALYLCASSLLRGGYEQFFGPGTRLTVL.